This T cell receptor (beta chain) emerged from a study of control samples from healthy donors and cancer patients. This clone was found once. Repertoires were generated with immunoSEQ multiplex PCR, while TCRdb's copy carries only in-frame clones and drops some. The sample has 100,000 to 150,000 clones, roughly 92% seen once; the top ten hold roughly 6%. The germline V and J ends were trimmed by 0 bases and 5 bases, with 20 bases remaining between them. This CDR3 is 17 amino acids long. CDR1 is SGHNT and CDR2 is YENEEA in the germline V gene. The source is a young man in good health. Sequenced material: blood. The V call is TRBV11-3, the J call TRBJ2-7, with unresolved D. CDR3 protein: CASSLEGNSQGIHEQYF. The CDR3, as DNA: TGTGCCAGCAGCTTAGAGGGGAACTCCCAAGGGATCCACGAGCAGTACTTC.